A selection of T cell receptor beta chains follows, all from one sample in a study of quantifying T cell responses using KT2 cells. TCRdb reprocessed the UMI-ligation and nested PCR reads with MiXCR, giving one entry per CDR3 protein. The table shows 50,000 to 70,000 distinct CDR3 sequences, with 10% to 15% occurring only once. Source material: PBMCs spiked with cells of the T cell clone KT2. The receptors shown here come from a human donor. Each CDR3 is given with its conserved first and last residue. A D gene is named only where the DNA matches it firmly. For some rows the clone size is stated as once, few or many, or as a class when expanded; others skip it.

TRBJ2-1,16,TRBV9,many,-,CASSPWDVDTYNEQFF,TGTGCCAGCAGCCCATGGGACGTCGATACCTACAATGAGCAGTTCTTC
TRBJ2-6,15,TRBV5-1,-,TRBD2,CASSLSGVESNVLTF,TGCGCCAGCAGCTTGAGCGGGGTTGAATCCAACGTCCTGACTTTC
TRBJ2-1,17,TRBV29-1,few,TRBD2,CSLKGLADLSSYNEQFF,TGCAGCCTCAAGGGACTAGCGGACTTGAGCTCCTACAATGAGCAGTTCTTC
TRBJ1-1,14,TRBV7-8,-,TRBD1,CASSFGQGTAEAFF,TGTGCCAGCAGCTTTGGCCAGGGGACAGCTGAAGCTTTCTTT
TRBJ2-5,13,TRBV29-1,many,-,CSVDTQDRRAQYF,TGCAGCGTTGATACCCAGGACCGTCGGGCCCAGTACTTC
TRBJ2-6,18,TRBV4-2,-,TRBD1,CASSDPGQGISGANVLTF,TGTGCCAGCAGTGACCCGGGACAGGGGATCTCTGGGGCCAACGTCCTGACTTTC
TRBJ2-3,16,TRBV6-6,-,TRBD2,CASSYRGLAGADTQYF,TGTGCCAGCAGTTACCGGGGACTAGCGGGAGCCGATACGCAGTATTTT
TRBJ2-3,12,TRBV7-2,medium-sized,-,CASSLSTDTQYF,TGTGCCAGCAGCTTGTCCACAGATACGCAGTATTTT
TRBJ1-1,14,TRBV6-2/TRBV6-3,-,TRBD1,CASSGQGMRTEAFF,TGTGCCAGCAGCGGACAGGGGATGAGGACTGAAGCTTTCTTT
TRBJ2-7,15,TRBV7-9,-,-,CASSFPSGPLYEQYF,TGTGCCAGCAGCTTCCCGTCGGGTCCTCTCTACGAGCAGTACTTC
TRBJ2-7,14,TRBV5-1,-,-,CASSLGTAGYEQYF,TGCGCCAGCAGCTTGGGGACCGCCGGCTACGAGCAGTACTTC
TRBJ2-1,15,TRBV9,-,-,CASSVLPGGGNEQFF,TGTGCCAGCAGCGTTCTTCCCGGAGGGGGCAATGAGCAGTTCTTC
TRBJ1-4,13,TRBV27,few,-,CASSYRSNEKLFF,TGTGCCAGCAGTTACCGATCTAATGAAAAACTGTTTTTT
TRBJ2-2,15,TRBV20-1,many,TRBD2,CSATRGGVSTGELFF,TGCAGTGCTACCCGGGGAGGGGTCTCCACCGGGGAGCTGTTTTTT
TRBJ2-7,13,TRBV6-1,-,TRBD1,CASSRQGPAEQYF,TGTGCCAGCAGTCGACAGGGGCCGGCCGAGCAGTACTTC
TRBJ1-5,17,TRBV20-1,-,TRBD1,CSARADRAGDRDQPQHF,TGCAGTGCTAGAGCAGACAGGGCGGGAGATAGGGATCAGCCCCAGCATTTT
TRBJ2-1,15,TRBV5-6,many,-,CASSLGTGWNNEQFF,TGTGCCAGCAGCTTGGGAACGGGGTGGAACAATGAGCAGTTCTTC
TRBJ2-3,14,TRBV10-2,few,-,CASSSLVSTDTQYF,TGCGCCAGCAGTAGTTTAGTTAGCACAGATACGCAGTATTTT
TRBJ2-1,16,TRBV4-1,many,TRBD2,CASSPGLAVVYNEQFF,TGCGCCAGCAGCCCGGGACTAGCGGTTGTCTACAATGAGCAGTTCTTC
TRBJ2-3,15,TRBV6-4,many,TRBD2,CASSKSSGSTDTQYF,TGTGCCAGCTCTAAGTCTAGCGGGAGCACAGATACGCAGTATTTT
TRBJ2-5,15,TRBV20-1,few,TRBD2,CSARDLGSGQETQYF,TGCAGTGCTAGAGATTTGGGTAGCGGGCAAGAGACCCAGTACTTC
TRBJ1-1,14,TRBV6-2/TRBV6-3,-,-,CASSLPSMNTEAFF,TGTGCCAGCAGTTTGCCAAGTATGAACACTGAAGCTTTCTTT
TRBJ1-5,14,TRBV6-1,-,-,CASSSAPGRQPQHF,TGTGCCAGCAGTTCCGCCCCTGGGCGGCAGCCCCAGCATTTT
TRBJ2-3,16,TRBV12-3/TRBV12-4,few,TRBD2,CASSPVSGGLTDTQYF,TGTGCCAGCAGTCCTGTTAGCGGGGGCCTCACAGATACGCAGTATTTT
TRBJ2-3,11,TRBV6-2/TRBV6-3,few,-,CASSYGDTQYF,TGTGCCAGCAGTTACGGGGATACGCAGTATTTT
TRBJ1-2,16,TRBV7-2,many,-,CASSLKSSSGAYGYTF,TGTGCCAGCAGCTTAAAGTCGTCCAGTGGGGCTTATGGCTACACCTTC
TRBJ1-2,15,TRBV7-8,-,-,CASSLVGGISYGYTF,TGTGCCAGCAGCTTAGTTGGGGGGATCAGCTATGGCTACACCTTC
TRBJ2-1,13,TRBV7-9,many,-,CASSVELGGEQFF,TGTGCCAGCAGCGTCGAACTAGGCGGTGAGCAGTTCTTC
TRBJ2-5,13,TRBV10-3,once,-,CAISPGPQETQYF,TGTGCCATCAGTCCAGGCCCTCAAGAGACCCAGTACTTC
TRBJ1-5,13,TRBV19,-,-,CASSDQNSQPQHF,TGTGCCAGTAGCGACCAGAACAGTCAGCCCCAGCATTTT
TRBJ2-1,14,TRBV6-5,many,-,CASSSPGLPNEQFF,TGTGCCAGCAGTTCCCCGGGACTCCCTAATGAGCAGTTCTTC
TRBJ2-2,14,TRBV29-1,few,TRBD2,CSVASSGNTGELFF,TGCAGCGTTGCCTCTAGCGGAAACACCGGGGAGCTGTTTTTT
TRBJ2-3,18,TRBV5-1,many,TRBD2,CASSLLGLAGGSTDTQYF,TGCGCCAGCAGCTTGTTGGGACTAGCCGGAGGGAGCACAGATACGCAGTATTTT
TRBJ2-5,15,TRBV12-3/TRBV12-4,-,TRBD2,CASSPPTSGQETQYF,TGTGCCAGCAGTCCCCCTACTAGCGGGCAAGAGACCCAGTACTTC
TRBJ2-3,16,TRBV6-1,many,-,CASSEARRQLTDTQYF,TGTGCCAGCAGTGAAGCTCGGCGGCAGCTCACAGATACGCAGTATTTT
TRBJ2-7,15,TRBV6-1,-,-,CASSELEDSSYEQYF,TGTGCCAGCAGTGAACTCGAAGACAGCTCCTACGAGCAGTACTTC
TRBJ2-3,13,TRBV7-2,many,-,CASSLVTTDTQYF,TGTGCCAGCAGCTTAGTTACCACAGATACGCAGTATTTT
TRBJ2-7,16,TRBV23-1,-,-,CASTPEAATTVYDQYF,TGCGCCAGCACCCCCGAGGCAGCCACAACCGTCTACGATCAGTACTTC
TRBJ2-3,13,TRBV6-4,many,-,CASSDELADTQYF,TGTGCCAGCAGTGACGAACTGGCAGATACGCAGTATTTT
TRBJ2-1,15,TRBV27,many,-,CASNPRLGGQGEQFF,TGTGCCAGCAACCCGAGACTCGGGGGGCAGGGTGAGCAGTTCTTC
TRBJ2-1,16,TRBV20-1,-,TRBD2,CSATSAGGEHYNEQFF,TGCAGTGCAACCAGCGCGGGGGGGGAACACTACAATGAGCAGTTCTTC
TRBJ2-3,16,TRBV5-1,few,-,CASSLESGIGTDTQYF,TGCGCCAGCAGCTTGGAGTCAGGGATTGGCACAGATACGCAGTATTTT
TRBJ1-1,17,TRBV5-1,many,-,CASSFNIVGDPNTEAFF,TGCGCCAGCAGCTTTAATATCGTGGGGGACCCGAACACTGAAGCTTTCTTT
TRBJ1-2,15,TRBV2,few,-,CASRPGHGRRDRYTF,TGTGCCAGCAGGCCGGGACACGGCCGGCGTGATCGCTACACCTTC
TRBJ1-2,13,TRBV20-1,few,-,CSATVRENYGYTF,TGCAGTGCGACCGTACGAGAAAACTATGGCTACACCTTC
TRBJ2-1,13,TRBV7-2,-,-,CASSLDYYNEQFF,TGTGCCAGCAGCTTAGATTATTACAATGAGCAGTTCTTC
TRBJ2-7,14,TRBV20-1,-,-,CSARGFSGSYEQYF,TGCAGTGCTAGAGGTTTTAGCGGTTCCTACGAGCAGTACTTC
TRBJ1-1,12,TRBV25-1,-,TRBD1,CASGTGIFSTFF,TGTGCCAGCGGGACAGGGATCTTCTCGACTTTCTTT
TRBJ1-6,14,TRBV7-2,-,TRBD1,CASSPGQPNSPLHF,TGTGCCAGCAGCCCGGGACAGCCTAATTCACCCCTCCACTTT